The 26 T cell receptor beta chains given below trace back to one sample, sequenced in a study of identifying expanded T cells in peripheral blood. The protocol was immunoSEQ multiplex PCR, while the TCRdb copy is restricted to in-frame clones and leaves out a portion. The sample records some 65,000 clones, over 75% being singletons. Sequenced material: blood. The receptors originated from a person aged 18 to 70 in good health.

The genes are TRBV27 and TRBJ2-5, with TRBD1 matching over 8 bases. The DNA end is a closer match to TRBJ2-7, so the J assignment may be wrong. The germline V gene encodes CDR1 MNHEY and CDR2 SMNVEV (reference sequence). This CDR3 is built from 15 residues. CDR3 sequence: CASSPGQGKGYEQYF. The DNA for the CDR3 is TGTGCCAGCAGTCCCGGACAGGGTAAAGGGTACGAGCAGTACTTC.

The CDR3 spells CAWSRVNSPLHF. The CDR3 DNA sequence: TGTGCCTGGAGCAGGGTAAATTCACCCCTCCACTTT. The chain combines TRBV30 with TRBJ1-6; possible D gene TRBD1, 5 bases. This CDR3 has 12 amino acids. V was shortened by 3 bases and J by 7 bases, with 7 bases between the two germline ends. Germline V CDR1 and CDR2: GTSNPN, SVGIG (reference sequence).

This chain joins TRBV18 and TRBJ2-2; D assignment may be TRBD1 or TRBD2 (6 bases each). The germline V gene encodes CDR1 KGHSH and CDR2 LQKENI. Trimming left V 4 bases short and J 6 bases short, with 9 bases between. CDR3 length equals 13 residues. The CDR3 nucleotides read TGTGCCAGCTCACTCGGGGGCGCCGGGGAGCTGTTTTTT. The encoded protein is CASSLGGAGELFF.

The chain recombines TRBV9 with TRBJ2-3, with TRBD2 identical over 10 bases. The CDR3 runs 15 residues. The V gene's germline CDR1 is SGDLS and CDR2 YYNGEE. J was trimmed by 7 bases and V by 0 bases; bases with no gene match: 5. CDR3 in DNA: TGTGCCAGCAGCGTAGGCAGCGGGGGGGCGAATACGCAGTATTTT. Translating gives CASSVGSGGANTQYF.

The J gene is TRBJ2-1, the V gene TRBV7-6; D gene ambiguous. The V end lost 5 bases, the J end lost 2 bases, and 4 bases lay between the germline ends. Germline assignment: CDR1 SGHVS and CDR2 FNYEAQ. This CDR3 contains 12 residues. CDR3: CASSPAYNEQFF. The CDR3 DNA reads as TGTGCCAGCAGCCCAGCCTACAATGAGCAGTTCTTC.

The chain employs TRBV5-1 and TRBJ2-7, with 8 bases matching TRBD2. V shed 3 bases and J 1 base; nucleotides not matched to a gene: 3. The CDR3 length is 14 residues. Germline lookup yields CDR1 SGHRS and CDR2 YFSETQ. CDR3 protein: CASSSAGGSYEQYF. CDR3 bases: TGCGCCAGCAGCTCTGCGGGGGGTTCCTACGAGCAGTACTTC.

The V and J genes are TRBV6-5 and TRBJ1-6; D perhaps matches TRBD1 (5 bases). V gave up 1 base and J gave up 8 bases, with 12 bases separating them. Germline V CDR1 and CDR2: MNHEY, SVGAGI. The CDR3 spans 15 residues. The CDR3 loop reads CASSYYPGNHSPLHF. The CDR3 coding sequence is TGTGCCAGCAGTTACTATCCAGGGAACCATTCACCCCTCCACTTT.

The chain is built from TRBV7-8 and TRBJ2-3; maybe TRBD2 (7 bases). The CDR3 length is 14 residues. The germline CDR1 and CDR2 sequences are SGHVS and FQNEAQ. V lost 6 bases and J lost 1, with 11 bases in between. The CDR3 region has the DNA TGTGCCAGCAGAATAGGGGGGGGCACAGATACGCAGTATTTT. Translation: CASRIGGGTDTQYF.

CDR3 nucleotides: TGTGCCAGCAGTGAAAGGAGAACAGGCTTCTTC. The encoded protein is CASSERRTGFF. The chain combines TRBV6-1 with TRBJ2-1; a weak D match, TRBD1 (5 bases). The CDR3 is 11 amino acids. V was shortened by 2 bases and J by 16 bases, with 12 bases between the two germline ends. Looked up from germline, CDR1 is MNHNS and CDR2 is SASEGT.

The V call is TRBV4-1, the J call TRBJ2-1; TRBD2 matches at 9 bases. The CDR3 length is 16 residues. Losses at the gene ends were 5 bases for V and 4 bases for J; bases not matched to a gene: 9. Germline V gives CDR1 MGHRA, CDR2 YSYEKL. The CDR3 DNA is TGCGCCAGCAGCTCGGGATGGACTAGCGAATACAATGAGCAGTTCTTC. It encodes CASSSGWTSEYNEQFF.

The chain joins TRBV5-1 to TRBJ2-7; D perhaps matches TRBD2 (5 bases). Trimming took 4 bases from V and 7 from J, leaving 15 bases between them. The CDR3 loop spans 13 amino acids. Germline V gene lookup returns CDR1 SGHRS and CDR2 YFSETQ. CDR3 region: CASSVGVSGEQYF. The CDR3 DNA reads TGCGCCAGCAGCGTCGGGGTTTCTGGGGAGCAGTACTTC.

The J gene is TRBJ2-3, the V gene TRBV5-5, with 8 bases fitting TRBD1. Germline V gene lookup returns CDR1 SGHKS and CDR2 YYEKEE (reference sequence). The CDR3 has 13 amino acids. The V and J ends lost 9 bases and 2 bases, in that order; junction bases with no gene match: 5. The CDR3 region has the DNA TGTGCCAACGGCAGGGGGCTCACAGATACGCAGTATTTT. This translates into CANGRGLTDTQYF.

The chain has TRBV7-2 and TRBJ2-5; the D gene is possibly TRBD1 (5 bases). The CDR3 contains 15 residues. The V end was cut by 1 base, the J end by 1 base, with 10 bases between. The germline CDR1 and CDR2 sequences are SGHTA and FQGNSA. The CDR3 sequence is CASSLDTGIQETQYF. In DNA, the CDR3 is TGTGCCAGCAGCTTAGACACAGGAATCCAAGAGACCCAGTACTTC.

V usage is TRBV7-2 and J usage is TRBJ2-3; D is ambiguous. V lost 4 bases, J lost 2 bases, and 4 bases lay in between. There are 12 residues in the CDR3. The germline V gene encodes CDR1 SGHTA and CDR2 FQGNSA. The CDR3 DNA follows: TGTGCCAGCAGCTCCCTCACAGATACGCAGTATTTT. This encodes CASSSLTDTQYF.

This clone appeared a single time. The same CDR3 arises from other DNA sequences in this sample as well. The chain uses TRBV5-1 and TRBJ2-1; possible D gene TRBD2, 6 bases. Trimming took off 0 bases at V and 4 bases at J, with 8 bases between the two ends. CDR3 length equals 14 residues. The V gene's germline CDR1 is SGHRS and CDR2 YFSETQ. For the CDR3, the DNA is TGCGCCAGCAGCTTGGCGGGGGAGTACAATGAGCAGTTCTTC. Its translation is CASSLAGEYNEQFF.

CDR3 amino acids: CASTEAAGANVLTF. DNA for the CDR3: TGTGCCAGCACTGAGGCGGCTGGGGCCAACGTCCTGACTTTC. V and J are TRBV2 and TRBJ2-6, with D unclear. This CDR3 has 14 amino acids. Trimming removed 7 bases from V and 2 bases from J, with 9 bases in between. Germline V gene sequence: CDR1 SNHLY, CDR2 FYNNEI.

V gene TRBV5-6 combines with J gene TRBJ2-6; D is possibly TRBD1 (6 bases). The CDR3 has 16 residues. Germline V gene sequence: CDR1 SGHDT, CDR2 YYEEEE. Between the trimmed V and J ends, which lost 5 bases and 2 bases, there was a span of 14 bases. CDR3 bases: TGTGCCAGCAGAGTGAATACAGGGACTGGGGCCAACGTCCTGACTTTC. As protein: CASRVNTGTGANVLTF.

V and J are TRBV5-5 and TRBJ1-1, with 9 bases identical to TRBD1. The junction had 10 bases not matched to a gene; V was cut back by 4 bases and J by 3 bases. The CDR3 contains 16 residues. CDR1 is SGHKS and CDR2 is YYEKEE in the germline V gene (reference sequence). The CDR3 DNA reads as TGTGCCAGCAGCCACGGGACAGGGCATTCAGACACTGAAGCTTTCTTT. Encoded protein: CASSHGTGHSDTEAFF.

This rearrangement joins TRBV4-1 to TRBJ1-2, with a possible D match to TRBD1 (5 bases). The CDR3 consists of 13 residues. The V end was cut by 3 bases, the J end by 7 bases, with 12 bases between. The germline CDR1 and CDR2 sequences are MGHRA and YSYEKL. CDR3 sequence reads: CASSHLGGFGYTF. The CDR3 region has the DNA TGCGCCAGCAGCCACCTGGGGGGGTTTGGCTACACCTTC.

The rearrangement uses TRBV28 and TRBJ1-1; TRBD1 agrees at 7 bases. Losses at the gene ends were 4 bases for V and 6 bases for J; bases not matched to a gene: 5. The length of the CDR3 is 13 residues. In germline, CDR1 is MDHEN, CDR2 SYDVKM. The CDR3 nucleotides read TGTGCCAGCAGTTACCTACAGGGGCCTGAAGCTTTCTTT. Protein sequence: CASSYLQGPEAFF.

V is TRBV10-3 and J is TRBJ1-4; D may be TRBD1 (5 bases). This CDR3 has 14 residues. The V and J ends lost 2 bases and 8 bases respectively, with 12 bases between them. CDR1 is ENHRY, CDR2 SYGVKD, per germline. CDR3 residues: CAISEQGGNEKLFF. The CDR3 nucleotides are TGTGCCATCAGTGAGCAGGGAGGGAACGAAAAACTGTTTTTT.

J is TRBJ1-1 and V is TRBV9; perhaps TRBD1 as D (6 bases). This CDR3 has 17 residues. Germline CDR1 SGDLS, CDR2 YYNGEE. V was trimmed by 3 bases and J by 2 bases, leaving 20 bases between them. CDR3 in amino acids: CASSASAGGQSNTEAFF. The CDR3 bases are TGTGCCAGCAGCGCCTCCGCTGGGGGACAATCCAACACTGAAGCTTTCTTT.

The chain joins TRBV4-2 to TRBJ2-5; D could derive from TRBD1 or TRBD2 (5 bases each). Germline lookup yields CDR1 LGHNA and CDR2 YNFKEQ. The V end was cut by 3 bases, the J end by 1 base, with 15 bases between. This CDR3 is built from 16 residues. CDR3 DNA: TGTGCCAGCAGCCAGGGGGAAGGGCCTATCCAAGAGACCCAGTACTTC. Encoded protein: CASSQGEGPIQETQYF.

This clone came up once. The chain couples TRBV7-9 to TRBJ1-4, with D hard to call. The CDR3 contains 12 residues. Germline V lookup: CDR1 SEHNR, CDR2 FQNEAQ (reference sequence). With 6 bases removed from V and 8 bases from J, the gap between germline ends came to 10 bases. The CDR3 is CASSSGREKLFF. The CDR3 coding sequence is TGTGCCAGCAGTTCTGGACGGGAAAAACTGTTTTTT.

This clone turned up a few times. The J gene is TRBJ2-4, the V gene TRBV6-1, with 12 bases matching TRBD2. V lost 7 bases to trimming and J lost 6 bases; unmatched junction nucleotides: 4. CDR3 length: 14 amino acids. Germline-derived CDR1 and CDR2 are MNHNS and SASEGT. The CDR3 DNA reads TGTGCCAGCACCGGACTAGCGGGGATAAACATTCAGTACTTC. It yields the protein CASTGLAGINIQYF.

This chain's CDR3 is CASSYENRISGNTIYF. The CDR3 region has the DNA TGTGCCAGCAGTTACGAGAATAGGATCTCTGGAAACACCATATATTTT. The chain joins TRBV6-6 to TRBJ1-3; D gene uncertain. CDR1 and CDR2 (germline): MNHNY, SVGAGI (reference sequence). Trimming took 2 bases from V and 0 from J, leaving 11 bases between them. The CDR3 extends over 16 amino acids.